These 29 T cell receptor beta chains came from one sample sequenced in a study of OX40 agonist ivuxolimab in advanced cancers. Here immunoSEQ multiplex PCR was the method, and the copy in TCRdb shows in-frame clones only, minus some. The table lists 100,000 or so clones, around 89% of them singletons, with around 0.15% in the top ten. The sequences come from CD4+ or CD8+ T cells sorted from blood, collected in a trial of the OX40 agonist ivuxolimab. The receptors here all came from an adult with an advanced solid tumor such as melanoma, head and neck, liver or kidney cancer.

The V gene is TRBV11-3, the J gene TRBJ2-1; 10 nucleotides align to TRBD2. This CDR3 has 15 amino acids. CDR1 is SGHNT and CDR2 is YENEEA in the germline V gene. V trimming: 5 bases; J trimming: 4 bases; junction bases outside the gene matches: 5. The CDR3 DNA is TGTGCCAGCAGCCCAAGACTAGCGGGTTACAATGAGCAGTTCTTC. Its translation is CASSPRLAGYNEQFF. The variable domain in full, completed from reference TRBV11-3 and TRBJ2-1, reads EAGVVQSPRYKIIEKKQPVAFWCNPISGHNTLYWYLQNLGQGPELLIRYENEEAVDDSQLPKDRFSAERLKGVDSTLKIQPAELGDSAVYLCASSPRLAGYNEQFFGPGTRLTVL.

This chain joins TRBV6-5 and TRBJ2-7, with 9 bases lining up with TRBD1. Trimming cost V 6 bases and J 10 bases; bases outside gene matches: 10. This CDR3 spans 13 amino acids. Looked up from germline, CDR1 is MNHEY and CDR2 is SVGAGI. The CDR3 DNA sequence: TGTGCCAGCAGGTCCGGGACAGGGTCGCGACAGTACTTC. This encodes CASRSGTGSRQYF.

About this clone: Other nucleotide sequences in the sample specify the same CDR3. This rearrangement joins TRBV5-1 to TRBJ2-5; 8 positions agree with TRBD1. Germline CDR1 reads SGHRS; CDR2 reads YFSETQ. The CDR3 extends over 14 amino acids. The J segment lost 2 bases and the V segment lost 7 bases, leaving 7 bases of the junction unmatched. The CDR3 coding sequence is TGCGCCAGCTCCCCCGGGACAGGACAAGAGACCCAGTACTTC. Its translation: CASSPGTGQETQYF.

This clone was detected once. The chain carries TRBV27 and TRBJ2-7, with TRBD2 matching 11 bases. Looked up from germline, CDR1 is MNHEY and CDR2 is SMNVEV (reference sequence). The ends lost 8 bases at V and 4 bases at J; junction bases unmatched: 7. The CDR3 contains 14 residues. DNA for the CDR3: TGTGCCAGCCAGGGACTAGCGGCACCGTACGAGCAGTACTTC. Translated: CASQGLAAPYEQYF.

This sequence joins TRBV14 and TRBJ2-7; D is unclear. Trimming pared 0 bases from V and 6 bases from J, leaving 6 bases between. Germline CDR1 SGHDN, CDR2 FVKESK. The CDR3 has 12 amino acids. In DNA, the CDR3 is TGTGCCAGCAGCCAAGATTGGCGCGAGCAGTACTTC. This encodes CASSQDWREQYF.

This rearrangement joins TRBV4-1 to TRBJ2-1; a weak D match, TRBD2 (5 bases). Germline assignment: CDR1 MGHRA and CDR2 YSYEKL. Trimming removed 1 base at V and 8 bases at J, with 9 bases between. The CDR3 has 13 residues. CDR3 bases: TGCGCCAGCAGCCAAGTTGGGAGACATGAGCAGTTCTTC. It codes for CASSQVGRHEQFF.

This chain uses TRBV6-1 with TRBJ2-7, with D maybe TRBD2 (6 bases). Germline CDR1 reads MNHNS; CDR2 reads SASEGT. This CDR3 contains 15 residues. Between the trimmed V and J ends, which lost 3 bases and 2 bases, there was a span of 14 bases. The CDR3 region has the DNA TGTGCCAGCAGTGAGCCCTACGGGGGTGCCTACGAGCAGTACTTC. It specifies CASSEPYGGAYEQYF.

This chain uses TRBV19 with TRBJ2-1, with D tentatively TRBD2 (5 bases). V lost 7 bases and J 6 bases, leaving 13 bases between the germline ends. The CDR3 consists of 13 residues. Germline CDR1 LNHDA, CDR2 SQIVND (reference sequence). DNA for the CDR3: TGTGCCAGTACTCGCGGACGGGGCAATGAGCAGTTCTTC. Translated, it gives CASTRGRGNEQFF.

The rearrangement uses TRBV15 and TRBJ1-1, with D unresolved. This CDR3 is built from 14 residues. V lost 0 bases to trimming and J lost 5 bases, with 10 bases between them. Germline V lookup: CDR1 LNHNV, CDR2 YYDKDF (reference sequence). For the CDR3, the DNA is TGTGCCACCAGCAGAGAAATAGAGACTACTGAAGCTTTCTTT. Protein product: CATSREIETTEAFF. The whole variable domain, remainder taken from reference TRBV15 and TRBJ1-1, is DAMVIQNPRYQVTQFGKPVTLSCSQTLNHNVMYWYQQKSSQAPKLLFHYYDKDFNNEADTPDNFQSRRPNTSFCFLDIRSPGLGDTAMYLCATSREIETTEAFFGQGTRLTVV.

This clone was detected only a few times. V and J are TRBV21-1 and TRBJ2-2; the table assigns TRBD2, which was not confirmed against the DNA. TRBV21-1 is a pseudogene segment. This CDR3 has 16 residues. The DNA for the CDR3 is TGTGCCAGCAGCAAATCAGGGACTAGGTGGACCGGGGAGCTGTTTTTT. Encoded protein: CASSKSGTRWTGELFF.

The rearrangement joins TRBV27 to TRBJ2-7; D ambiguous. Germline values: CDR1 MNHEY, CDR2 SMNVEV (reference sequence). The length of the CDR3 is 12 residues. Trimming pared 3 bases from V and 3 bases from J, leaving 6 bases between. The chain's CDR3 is CASSFAGYEQYF. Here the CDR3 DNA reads TGTGCCAGCAGTTTTGCCGGCTACGAGCAGTACTTC.

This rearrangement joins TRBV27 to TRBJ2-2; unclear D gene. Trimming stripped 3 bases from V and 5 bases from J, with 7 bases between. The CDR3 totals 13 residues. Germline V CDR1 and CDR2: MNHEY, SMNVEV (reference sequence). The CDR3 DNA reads TGTGCCAGCAGTTTCTTTTTGACCGGGGAGCTGTTTTTT. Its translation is CASSFFLTGELFF.

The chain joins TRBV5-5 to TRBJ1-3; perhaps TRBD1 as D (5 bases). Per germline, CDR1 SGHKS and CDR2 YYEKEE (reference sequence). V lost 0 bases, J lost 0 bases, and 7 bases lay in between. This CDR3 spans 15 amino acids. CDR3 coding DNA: TGTGCCAGCAGCTTGGGGGGCGTCTCTGGAAACACCATATATTTT. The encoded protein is CASSLGGVSGNTIYF.

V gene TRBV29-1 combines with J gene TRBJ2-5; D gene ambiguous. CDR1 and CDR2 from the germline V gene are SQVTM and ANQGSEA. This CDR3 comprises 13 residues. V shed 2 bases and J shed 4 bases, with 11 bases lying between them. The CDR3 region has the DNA TGCAGCGTTGAAATGGCCTTTGGAGAGACCCAGTACTTC. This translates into CSVEMAFGETQYF.

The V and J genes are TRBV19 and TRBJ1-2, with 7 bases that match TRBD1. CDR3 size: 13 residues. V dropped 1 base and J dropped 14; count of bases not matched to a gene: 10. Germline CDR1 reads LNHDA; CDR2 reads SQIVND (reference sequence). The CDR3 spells CASSIGGDRAGTF. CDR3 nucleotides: TGTGCCAGTAGTATAGGGGGCGACAGGGCAGGAACCTTC.

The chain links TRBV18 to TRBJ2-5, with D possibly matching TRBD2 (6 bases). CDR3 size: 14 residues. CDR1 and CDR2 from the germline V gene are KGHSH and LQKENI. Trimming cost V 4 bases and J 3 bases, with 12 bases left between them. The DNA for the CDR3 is TGTGCCAGCTCACGGGGCGGGGACGAAGAGACCCAGTACTTC. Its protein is CASSRGGDEETQYF.

The CDR3 reads CASSARDRDWAFF. CDR3 nucleotide sequence: TGTGCCAGTAGTGCCCGGGACCGCGACTGGGCTTTCTTT. This chain joins TRBV19 and TRBJ1-1; tentative D call: TRBD1 (5 bases). The germline V and J ends were trimmed by 5 bases and 11 bases, with 18 bases remaining between them. In germline, CDR1 is LNHDA, CDR2 SQIVND (reference sequence). The CDR3 extends over 13 amino acids.

CDR3 sequence (DNA): TGTGCCAGTAGTAAGACAGGGGTCGGACAGCCCCAGCATTTT. Translating it yields CASSKTGVGQPQHF. J is TRBJ1-5 and V is TRBV19; 8 bases align to TRBD1. This CDR3 comprises 14 residues. The ends lost 4 bases at V and 7 bases at J; junction bases unmatched: 6. The V gene's germline CDR1 is LNHDA and CDR2 SQIVND (reference sequence).

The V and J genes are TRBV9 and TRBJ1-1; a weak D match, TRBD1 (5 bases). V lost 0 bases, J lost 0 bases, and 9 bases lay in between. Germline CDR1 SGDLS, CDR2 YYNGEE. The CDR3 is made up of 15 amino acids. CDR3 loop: CASSVGGVMNTEAFF. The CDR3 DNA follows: TGTGCCAGCAGCGTAGGAGGGGTCATGAACACTGAAGCTTTCTTT. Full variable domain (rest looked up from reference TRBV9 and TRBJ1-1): DSGVTQTPKHLITATGQRVTLRCSPRSGDLSVYWYQQSLDQGLQFLIQYYNGEERAKGNILERFSAQQFPDLHSELNLSSLELGDSALYFCASSVGGVMNTEAFFGQGTRLTVV.

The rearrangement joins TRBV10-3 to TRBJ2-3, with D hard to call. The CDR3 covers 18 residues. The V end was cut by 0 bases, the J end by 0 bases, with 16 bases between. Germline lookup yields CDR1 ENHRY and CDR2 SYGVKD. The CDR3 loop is CAISESILGTPSTDTQYF. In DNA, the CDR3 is TGTGCCATCAGTGAGTCGATCCTTGGCACACCTAGCACAGATACGCAGTATTTT.

In nucleotides, the CDR3 is TGCGCCAGCAGCTTGGCAGGGATTAGCAATCAGCCCCAGCATTTT. Translation gives CASSLAGISNQPQHF. The J gene is TRBJ1-5, the V gene TRBV5-1; TRBD1 might be the D (5 bases). This CDR3 is 15 amino acids long. Per the germline V gene, CDR1 is SGHRS and CDR2 is YFSETQ. The V gene lost 0 bases and the J gene lost 0 bases, with 7 bases spanning the gap.

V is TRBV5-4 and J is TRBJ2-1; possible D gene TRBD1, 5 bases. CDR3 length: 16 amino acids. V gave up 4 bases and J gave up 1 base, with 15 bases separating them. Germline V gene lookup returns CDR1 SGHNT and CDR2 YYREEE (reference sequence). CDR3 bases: TGTGCCAGCAGCCCCCCCAGGGCTATATCCTACAATGAGCAGTTCTTC. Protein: CASSPPRAISYNEQFF.

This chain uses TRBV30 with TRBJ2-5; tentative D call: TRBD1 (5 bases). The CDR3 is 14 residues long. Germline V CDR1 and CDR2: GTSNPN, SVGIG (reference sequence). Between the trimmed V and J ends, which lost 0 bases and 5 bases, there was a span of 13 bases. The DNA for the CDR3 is TGTGCCTGGAGTGTTCAAGGGGTCCGGGAGACCCAGTACTTC. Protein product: CAWSVQGVRETQYF.

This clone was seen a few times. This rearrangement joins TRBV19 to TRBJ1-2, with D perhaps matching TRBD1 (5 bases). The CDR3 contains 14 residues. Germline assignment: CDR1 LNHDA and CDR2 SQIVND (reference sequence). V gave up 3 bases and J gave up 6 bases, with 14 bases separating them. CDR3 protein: CASSITQGANGYTF. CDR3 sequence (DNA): TGTGCCAGTAGTATCACTCAAGGGGCTAATGGCTACACCTTC.

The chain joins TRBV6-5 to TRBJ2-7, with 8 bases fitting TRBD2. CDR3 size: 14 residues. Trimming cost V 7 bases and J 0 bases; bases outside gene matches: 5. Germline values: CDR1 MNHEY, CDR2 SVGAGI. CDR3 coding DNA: TGTGCCAGCAAACGCGGGGGGAGCTCCTACGAGCAGTACTTC. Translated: CASKRGGSSYEQYF.

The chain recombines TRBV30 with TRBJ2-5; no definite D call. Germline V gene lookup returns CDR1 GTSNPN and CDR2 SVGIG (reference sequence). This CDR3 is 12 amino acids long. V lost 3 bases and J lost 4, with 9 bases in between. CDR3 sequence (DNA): TGTGCCTGGAGCGGCATGAGAGAGACCCAGTACTTC. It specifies CAWSGMRETQYF.

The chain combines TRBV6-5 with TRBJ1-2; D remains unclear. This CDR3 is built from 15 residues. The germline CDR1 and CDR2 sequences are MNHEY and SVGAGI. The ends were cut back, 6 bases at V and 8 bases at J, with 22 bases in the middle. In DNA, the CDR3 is TGTGCCAGCAGCCCTGACACCGCCTGGATGAGAGGCTACACCTTC. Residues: CASSPDTAWMRGYTF.

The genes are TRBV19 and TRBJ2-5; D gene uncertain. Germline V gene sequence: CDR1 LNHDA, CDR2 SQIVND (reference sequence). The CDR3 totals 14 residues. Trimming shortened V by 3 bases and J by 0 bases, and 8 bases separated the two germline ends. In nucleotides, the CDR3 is TGTGCCAGTAGTATTGAGCCGTACCAAGAGACCCAGTACTTC. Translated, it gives CASSIEPYQETQYF.

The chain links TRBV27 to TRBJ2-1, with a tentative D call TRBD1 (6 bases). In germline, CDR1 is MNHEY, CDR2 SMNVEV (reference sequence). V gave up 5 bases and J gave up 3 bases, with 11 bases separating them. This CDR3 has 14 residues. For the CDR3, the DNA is TGTGCCAGCAGTACCGTAGGGGGCTACAATGAGCAGTTCTTC. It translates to CASSTVGGYNEQFF.